These 21 T cell receptor beta chains originate from one sample sequenced in a study of STAT5B mutations in CD4+ large granular lymphocyte leukemia. The method was immunoSEQ multiplex PCR; TCRdb's version includes in-frame clones alone and lacks a portion of them. The sample records 20,000 to 25,000 clones, roughly 83% being singletons. The sample taken for sequencing was CD4+ T cells from blood buffy coats. These receptors were collected from a human donor in good health.

This chain joins TRBV18 and TRBJ2-3; 8 positions agree with TRBD1. This CDR3 comprises 17 residues. The germline CDR1 and CDR2 sequences are KGHSH and LQKENI. V shed 3 bases, J shed 2 bases, and the junction held 10 bases outside the gene matches. CDR3: CASSPPQGALDTDTQYF. The CDR3 DNA follows: TGTGCCAGCTCACCGCCCCAGGGGGCCCTTGACACAGATACGCAGTATTTT.

This sequence joins TRBV11-1 and TRBJ1-1, with unresolved D. Germline CDR1 is SGHAT and CDR2 is FQDESV (reference sequence). The CDR3 runs 14 residues. V dropped 5 bases and J dropped 1 base, with 11 bases sitting between them. CDR3 in amino acids: CASSARLENTEAFF. The CDR3 region has the DNA TGTGCCAGCAGCGCCCGACTTGAGAACACTGAAGCTTTCTTT.

The count of this clone is one. The chain recombines TRBV7-9 with TRBJ1-1; D gene unclear. Trimming removed 1 base at V and 8 bases at J, with 11 bases between. Germline lookup yields CDR1 SEHNR and CDR2 FQNEAQ (reference sequence). The length of the CDR3 is 13 residues. CDR3 in amino acids: CASSLVELSEAFF. In nucleotides, the CDR3 is TGTGCCAGCAGCTTAGTGGAGCTTTCCGAAGCTTTCTTT.

The chain has TRBV19 and TRBJ2-2, with D tentatively TRBD1 (6 bases). Germline V gene sequence: CDR1 LNHDA, CDR2 SQIVND (reference sequence). This CDR3 is built from 17 residues. V lost 4 bases and J 4 bases, leaving 19 bases between the germline ends. The CDR3 DNA reads TGTGCCAGTAGTACTCATTTACAGGGTTCGGGCACCGGGGAGCTGTTTTTT. Amino acid sequence: CASSTHLQGSGTGELFF.

This clone was seen a single time. The genes are TRBV30 and TRBJ2-2, with D possibly TRBD2 on 5 matching bases. CDR1 and CDR2 from the germline V gene are GTSNPN and SVGIG (reference sequence). Trimming removed 0 bases at V and 4 bases at J, with 21 bases between. This CDR3 region has 18 residues. CDR3 in amino acids: CAWSVPWRTQPTTGELFF. The CDR3 nucleotides are TGTGCCTGGAGTGTACCGTGGAGGACCCAACCTACCACCGGGGAGCTGTTTTTT. Full variable domain (rest looked up from reference TRBV30 and TRBJ2-2): SQTIHQWPATLVQPVGSPLSLECTVEGTSNPNLYWYRQAAGRGLQLLFYSVGIGQISSEVPQNLSASRPQDRQFILSSKKLLLSDSGFYLCAWSVPWRTQPTTGELFFGEGSRLTVL.

This clone has a handful of counts. The chain employs TRBV7-8 and TRBJ2-5; no clear D gene. With 5 bases removed from V and 1 base from J, the gap between germline ends came to 8 bases. The CDR3 consists of 13 residues. The germline V gene has CDR1 SGHVS and CDR2 FQNEAQ. The CDR3 is CASSVHVQETQYF. Here the CDR3 DNA reads TGTGCCAGCAGCGTACACGTCCAAGAGACCCAGTACTTC.

This chain connects TRBV6-1 to TRBJ2-3; D not resolved. The CDR3 totals 14 residues. V was trimmed by 2 bases and J by 2 bases, leaving 8 bases between them. Germline CDR1 MNHNS, CDR2 SASEGT. The CDR3 DNA reads as TGTGCCAGCAGTGAAAGGGCGGACACAGATACGCAGTATTTT. This encodes CASSERADTDTQYF.

This clone was detected only once. The chain uses TRBV19 and TRBJ1-3; unclear D gene. Germline-derived CDR1 and CDR2 are LNHDA and SQIVND (reference sequence). V lost 5 bases to trimming and J lost 0 bases, with 17 bases between them. CDR3 size: 17 residues. CDR3 nucleotides: TGTGCCAGTAGTGCCCTCGGAGGCTTCCGCTCTGGAAACACCATATATTTT. Amino acids: CASSALGGFRSGNTIYF.

The rearrangement links TRBV5-4 to TRBJ2-2; 7 bases are shared with TRBD1. The V gene's germline CDR1 is SGHNT and CDR2 YYREEE (reference sequence). The CDR3 consists of 15 residues. J lost 0 bases, V lost 5 bases, and 4 bases had no gene match. The chain's CDR3 is CASRDRRSNTGELFF. In nucleotides, the CDR3 is TGTGCCAGCAGGGACAGGCGATCGAACACCGGGGAGCTGTTTTTT.

This chain uses TRBV10-3 with TRBJ2-1, with 8 bases matching TRBD2. With V trimmed by 6 bases and J by 6 bases, 7 bases remained unmatched. CDR1 ENHRY and CDR2 SYGVKD come from the germline V gene. This CDR3 comprises 14 residues. CDR3 amino acids: CAIRSGSSVNEQFF. DNA of the CDR3: TGTGCCATCAGAAGCGGGAGCTCGGTCAATGAGCAGTTCTTC.

V is TRBV7-8 and J is TRBJ2-3, with 8 positions matching TRBD2. J lost 3 bases, V lost 5 bases, and 10 bases had no gene match. The CDR3 is 16 amino acids. In germline, CDR1 is SGHVS, CDR2 FQNEAQ. Here the CDR3 DNA reads TGTGCCAGCAGCCCCGGCCTAGCGGGTGAGACAGATACGCAGTATTTT. This codes for CASSPGLAGETDTQYF.

As concerns this clone: The conserved final phenylalanine or tryptophan is absent from the CDR3, which likely points to a read error. The chain is built from TRBV10-3 and TRBJ1-5; no reliable D call. The length of the CDR3 is 16 residues. Germline loops: CDR1 ENHRY, CDR2 SYGVKD. V was trimmed by 0 bases and J by 3 bases, leaving 12 bases between them. CDR3 bases: TGTGCCATCAGTGAGTCGGGAAGTGGGAACAATCAGCCCCAGCATCTT. Encoded protein: CAISESGSGNNQPQHL.

The table lists this clone with a few counts. This chain connects TRBV30 to TRBJ1-5; TRBD1 might be the D (5 bases). The CDR3 has 17 residues. The germline gives CDR1 GTSNPN, CDR2 SVGIG (reference sequence). V was shortened by 0 bases and J by 3 bases, with 18 bases between the two germline ends. The CDR3 region has the DNA TGTGCCTGGAGTGTACGGGGGACGGAAAGGGACAATCAGCCCCAGCATTTT. It specifies CAWSVRGTERDNQPQHF.

The rearrangement uses TRBV7-2 and TRBJ2-3; 9 bases match TRBD1. The V segment lost 0 bases and the J segment 3 bases; nucleotides outside the gene matches: 4. Germline lookup yields CDR1 SGHTA and CDR2 FQGNSA. The CDR3 has 16 residues. In nucleotides, the CDR3 is TGTGCCAGCAGCTTAGCACCCGGGACAGGGACAGATACGCAGTATTTT. It encodes CASSLAPGTGTDTQYF.

The chain joins TRBV6-1 to TRBJ1-3; 9 bases match TRBD1. The germline V gene encodes CDR1 MNHNS and CDR2 SASEGT. V gave up 6 bases and J gave up 1 base; unmatched junction bases: 1. CDR3 length: 14 residues. The CDR3 nucleotides read TGTGCCAGCAGGGACAGGGGATCTGGAAACACCATATATTTT. It encodes CASRDRGSGNTIYF.

Only a few counts were recorded for this clone. The chain combines TRBV5-4 with TRBJ1-5, with 7 positions matching TRBD1. The J segment lost 1 base and the V segment lost 1 base, leaving 2 bases of the junction unmatched. CDR1 SGHNT and CDR2 YYREEE come from the germline V gene (reference sequence). The CDR3 runs to 15 residues. CDR3 in DNA: TGTGCCAGCAGCTTGACAGGGGCGAGCAATCAGCCCCAGCATTTT. Translated, it gives CASSLTGASNQPQHF.

The V and J genes are TRBV2 and TRBJ1-1, with D maybe TRBD1 (6 bases). Trimming took 6 bases from V and 1 from J, leaving 12 bases between them. This CDR3 spans 14 amino acids. Germline assignment: CDR1 SNHLY and CDR2 FYNNEI. The CDR3 loop reads CASRRGQTNTEAFF. The DNA for the CDR3 is TGTGCCAGCAGGCGGGGGCAAACGAACACTGAAGCTTTCTTT.

The CDR3, as DNA: TGTGCCAGCAGCTTAAGGGGCGGATGGACTGCTGAGGAGCAGTTCTTC. Amino acids: CASSLRGGWTAEEQFF. The gene calls are TRBV13 and TRBJ2-1, with D perhaps being TRBD1 or TRBD2 (5 bases each). The germline V gene encodes CDR1 PRHDT and CDR2 FYEKMQ (reference sequence). Between the trimmed V and J ends, which lost 2 bases and 10 bases, there was a span of 21 bases. CDR3 length: 16 amino acids. Full variable domain (outside the CDR3, taken from reference TRBV13 and TRBJ2-1): AAGVIQSPRHLIKEKRETATLKCYPIPRHDTVYWYQQGPGQDPQFLISFYEKMQSDKGSIPDRFSAQQFSDYHSELNMSSLELGDSALYFCASSLRGGWTAEEQFFGPGTRLTVL.

This rearrangement joins TRBV4-1 to TRBJ2-1, with no clear D. Germline V gene lookup returns CDR1 MGHRA and CDR2 YSYEKL. Trimming took 1 base from V and 4 from J, leaving 8 bases between them. The CDR3 has 14 amino acids. The CDR3 DNA is TGCGCCAGCAGCCAAGCTCCCCTGTACAATGAGCAGTTCTTC. Its translation: CASSQAPLYNEQFF.

Only a few counts were recorded for this clone. The gene calls are TRBV30 and TRBJ1-1; D is perhaps TRBD1 (5 bases). This CDR3 is built from 12 residues. The V and J ends lost 3 bases and 4 bases respectively, with 9 bases between them. Germline CDR1 GTSNPN, CDR2 SVGIG (reference sequence). The CDR3 loop is CAWRWGGTEAFF. CDR3 nucleotides: TGTGCCTGGAGATGGGGGGGCACTGAAGCTTTCTTT.

V and J are TRBV21-1 and TRBJ2-7. TRBV21-1 is given as a pseudogene. CDR3 length: 16 residues. The CDR3 sequence: CASSKEGPGAAREQYF. In nucleotides, the CDR3 is TGTGCCAGCAGCAAAGAAGGGCCGGGGGCGGCTCGAGAGCAGTACTTC.